Below, one TCR beta chain is given with its context. In the authors' methods: Counts of nucleated cells, estimated from reference gene primer amplification, were obtained. Only in-frame clones appear in the TCRdb table, and some are missing; sequencing was by immunoSEQ multiplex PCR. V, J and clone size derive from that table, while D and trimming were established from the DNA sequence. This table holds about 230,000 clones, over 65% found once. The sample is drawn from a study of blood T cell repertoires in COVID-19. Study as a whole: Acute-phase and convalescent COVID-19 samples originated in the United States, Italy and Spain. T cells, B-cell-depleted T cells, or PBMCs provided the cDNA or gDNA that served as material.

V dropped 4 bases and J dropped 2; count of bases not matched to a gene: 10. The CDR3 runs 16 residues. Looked up from germline, CDR1 is SGDLS and CDR2 is YYNGEE. The TCR was taken from a woman aged 70 to 79 with active or convalescent COVID-19. Sequencing used peripheral blood. This chain uses TRBV9 with TRBJ1-2; 8 bases match TRBD1. The CDR3 loop is CASSQGQATLNYGYTF. The CDR3 nucleotides read TGTGCCAGCAGCCAGGGACAGGCCACGTTGAACTATGGCTACACCTTC.